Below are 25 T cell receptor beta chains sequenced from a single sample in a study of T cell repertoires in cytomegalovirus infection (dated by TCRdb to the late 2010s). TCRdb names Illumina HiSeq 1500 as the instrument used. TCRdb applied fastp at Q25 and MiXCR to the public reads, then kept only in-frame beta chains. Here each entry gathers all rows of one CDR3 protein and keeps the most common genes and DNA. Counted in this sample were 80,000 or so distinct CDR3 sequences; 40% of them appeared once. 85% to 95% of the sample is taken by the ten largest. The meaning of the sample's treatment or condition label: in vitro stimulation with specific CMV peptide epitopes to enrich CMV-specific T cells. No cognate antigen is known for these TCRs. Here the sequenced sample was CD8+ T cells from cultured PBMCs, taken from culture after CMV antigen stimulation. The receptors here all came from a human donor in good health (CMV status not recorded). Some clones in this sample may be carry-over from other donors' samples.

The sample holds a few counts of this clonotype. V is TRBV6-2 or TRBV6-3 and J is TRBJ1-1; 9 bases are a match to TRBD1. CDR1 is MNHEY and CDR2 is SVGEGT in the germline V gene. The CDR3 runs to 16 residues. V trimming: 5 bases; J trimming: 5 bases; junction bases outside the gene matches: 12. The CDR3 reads CASSLWDRDPETEAFF. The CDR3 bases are TGTGCCAGCAGTCTCTGGGACAGGGACCCCGAAACTGAAGCTTTCTTT.

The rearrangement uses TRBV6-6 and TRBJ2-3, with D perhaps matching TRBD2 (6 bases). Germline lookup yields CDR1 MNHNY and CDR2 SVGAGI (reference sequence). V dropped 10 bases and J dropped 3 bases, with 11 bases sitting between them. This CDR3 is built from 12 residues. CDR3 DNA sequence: TGTGCCACCCGACTAGAGACAGATACGCAGTATTTT. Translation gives CATRLETDTQYF.

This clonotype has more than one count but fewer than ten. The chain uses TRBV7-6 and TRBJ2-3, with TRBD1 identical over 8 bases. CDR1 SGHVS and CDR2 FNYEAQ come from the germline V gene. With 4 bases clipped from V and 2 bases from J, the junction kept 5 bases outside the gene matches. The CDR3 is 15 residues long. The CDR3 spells CASSYGQGPTDTQYF. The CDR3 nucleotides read TGTGCCAGCAGCTACGGACAGGGTCCCACAGATACGCAGTATTTT.

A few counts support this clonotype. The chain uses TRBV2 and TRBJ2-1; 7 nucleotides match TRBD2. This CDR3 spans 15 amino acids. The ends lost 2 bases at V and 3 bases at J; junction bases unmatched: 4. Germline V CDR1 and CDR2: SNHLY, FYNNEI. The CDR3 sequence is CASSENGGSYNEQFF. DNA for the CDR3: TGTGCCAGCAGTGAAAATGGCGGGAGCTACAATGAGCAGTTCTTC.

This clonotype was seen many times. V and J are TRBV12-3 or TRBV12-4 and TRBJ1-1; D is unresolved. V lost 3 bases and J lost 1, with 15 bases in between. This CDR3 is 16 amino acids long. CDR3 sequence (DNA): TGTGCCAGCAGTTTTGGTGGTGGGGTGTCGAACACTGAAGCTTTCTTT. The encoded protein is CASSFGGGVSNTEAFF.

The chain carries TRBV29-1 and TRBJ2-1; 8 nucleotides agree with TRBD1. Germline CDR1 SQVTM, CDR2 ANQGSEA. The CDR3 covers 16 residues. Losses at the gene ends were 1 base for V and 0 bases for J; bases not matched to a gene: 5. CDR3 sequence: CSVEAPDRGSYNEQFF. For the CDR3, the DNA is TGCAGCGTTGAAGCCCCCGACAGGGGCTCCTACAATGAGCAGTTCTTC.

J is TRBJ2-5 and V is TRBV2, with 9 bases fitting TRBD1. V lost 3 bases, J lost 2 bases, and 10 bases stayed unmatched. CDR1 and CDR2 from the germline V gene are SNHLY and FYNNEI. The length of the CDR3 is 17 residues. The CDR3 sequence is CASSDPRTGARQETQYF. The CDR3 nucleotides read TGTGCCAGCAGTGATCCGAGGACAGGGGCCCGACAAGAGACCCAGTACTTC. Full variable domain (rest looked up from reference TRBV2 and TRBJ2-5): EPEVTQTPSHQVTQMGQEVILRCVPISNHLYFYWYRQILGQKVEFLVSFYNNEISEKSEIFDDQFSVERPDGSNFTLKIRSTKLEDSAMYFCASSDPRTGARQETQYFGPGTRLLVL.

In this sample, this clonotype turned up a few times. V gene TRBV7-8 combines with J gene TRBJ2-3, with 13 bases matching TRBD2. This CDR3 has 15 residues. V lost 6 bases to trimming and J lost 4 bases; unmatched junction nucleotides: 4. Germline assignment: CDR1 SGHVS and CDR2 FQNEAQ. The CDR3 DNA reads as TGTGCCAGCAGGGTACTAGCGGGGGGGCCAGATACGCAGTATTTT. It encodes CASRVLAGGPDTQYF.

For the CDR3, the DNA is TGTGCCAGCAGCTCGTCGTGGGGGGACTACGAGCAGTACTTC. Its protein is CASSSSWGDYEQYF. This sequence joins TRBV7-2 and TRBJ2-7; D perhaps matches TRBD2 (6 bases). The V end lost 4 bases, the J end lost 3 bases, and 13 bases lay between the germline ends. The CDR3 has 14 residues. The germline CDR1 and CDR2 sequences are SGHTA and FQGNSA. Supplemented by reference TRBV7-2 and TRBJ2-7, the full variable domain reads GAGVSQSPSNKVTEKGKDVELRCDPISGHTALYWYRQSLGQGLEFLIYFQGNSAPDKSGLPSDRFSAERTGGSVSTLTIQRTQQEDSAVYLCASSSSWGDYEQYFGPGTRLTVT.

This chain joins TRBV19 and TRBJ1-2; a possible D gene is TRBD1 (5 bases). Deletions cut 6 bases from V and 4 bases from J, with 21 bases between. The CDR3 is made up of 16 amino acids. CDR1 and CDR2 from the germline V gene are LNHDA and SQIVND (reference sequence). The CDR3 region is CASSPNRTKRRYGYTF. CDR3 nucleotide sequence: TGTGCCAGTAGCCCGAATAGGACAAAAAGGCGCTATGGCTACACCTTC.

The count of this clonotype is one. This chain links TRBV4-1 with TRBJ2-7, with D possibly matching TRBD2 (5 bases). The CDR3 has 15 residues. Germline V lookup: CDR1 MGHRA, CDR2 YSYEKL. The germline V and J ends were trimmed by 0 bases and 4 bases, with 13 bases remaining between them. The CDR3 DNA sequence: TGCGCCAGCAGCCAAGAGATCCGGGGATGTTACGAGCAGTACTTC. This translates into CASSQEIRGCYEQYF.

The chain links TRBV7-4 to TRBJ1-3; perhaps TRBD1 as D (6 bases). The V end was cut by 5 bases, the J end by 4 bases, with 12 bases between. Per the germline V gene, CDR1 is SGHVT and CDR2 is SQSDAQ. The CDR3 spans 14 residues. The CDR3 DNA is TGTGCCAGCAGCACCCCGGGGACAGGAAACACCATATATTTT. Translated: CASSTPGTGNTIYF.

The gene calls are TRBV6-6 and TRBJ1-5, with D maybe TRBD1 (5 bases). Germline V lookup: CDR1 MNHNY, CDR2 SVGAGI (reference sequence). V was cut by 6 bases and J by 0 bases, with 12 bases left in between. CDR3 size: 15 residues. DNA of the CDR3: TGTGCCAGCAGCCCCGGTGACAGTAGCAATCAGCCCCAGCATTTT. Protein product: CASSPGDSSNQPQHF.

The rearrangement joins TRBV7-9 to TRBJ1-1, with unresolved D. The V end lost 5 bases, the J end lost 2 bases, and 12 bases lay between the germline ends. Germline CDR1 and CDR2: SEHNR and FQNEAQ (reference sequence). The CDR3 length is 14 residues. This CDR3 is CASSPPGINTEAFF. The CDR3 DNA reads TGTGCCAGCAGCCCTCCGGGGATAAACACTGAAGCTTTCTTT.

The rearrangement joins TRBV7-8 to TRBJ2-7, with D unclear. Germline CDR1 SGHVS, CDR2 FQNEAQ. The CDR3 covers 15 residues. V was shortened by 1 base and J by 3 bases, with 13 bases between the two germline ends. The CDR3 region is CASSLEVGPLYEQYF. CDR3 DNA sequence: TGTGCCAGCAGCTTAGAAGTGGGTCCGCTCTACGAGCAGTACTTC.

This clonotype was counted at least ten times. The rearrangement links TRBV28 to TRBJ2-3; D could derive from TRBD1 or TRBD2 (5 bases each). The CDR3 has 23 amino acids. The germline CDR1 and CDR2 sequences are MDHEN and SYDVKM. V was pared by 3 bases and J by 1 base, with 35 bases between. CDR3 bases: TGTGCCAGCAGTTTTAGGGGCCCCTGGAAAGATAACTGGGGGTTCCCCCGCACAGATACGCAGTATTTT. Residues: CASSFRGPWKDNWGFPRTDTQYF.

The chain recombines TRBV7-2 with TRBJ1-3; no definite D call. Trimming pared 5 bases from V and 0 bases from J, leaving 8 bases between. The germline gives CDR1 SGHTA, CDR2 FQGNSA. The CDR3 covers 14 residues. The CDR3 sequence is CASSLPVSGNTIYF. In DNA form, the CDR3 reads TGTGCCAGCAGCCTACCAGTCTCTGGAAACACCATATATTTT. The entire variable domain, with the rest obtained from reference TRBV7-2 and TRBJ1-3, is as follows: GAGVSQSPSNKVTEKGKDVELRCDPISGHTALYWYRQSLGQGLEFLIYFQGNSAPDKSGLPSDRFSAERTGGSVSTLTIQRTQQEDSAVYLCASSLPVSGNTIYFGEGSWLTVV.

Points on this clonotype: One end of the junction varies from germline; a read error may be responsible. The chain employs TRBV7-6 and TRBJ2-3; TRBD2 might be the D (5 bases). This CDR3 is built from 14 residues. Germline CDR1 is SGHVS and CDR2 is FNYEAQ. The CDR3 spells CASSSGLSKDTQYF. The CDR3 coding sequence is TGTGCCAGCAGCAGTGGACTGAGCAAAGATACGCAGTATTTT.

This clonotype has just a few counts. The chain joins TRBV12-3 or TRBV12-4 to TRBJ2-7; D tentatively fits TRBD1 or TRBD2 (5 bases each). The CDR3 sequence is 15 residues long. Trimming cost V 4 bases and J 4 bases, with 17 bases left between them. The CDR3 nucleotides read TGTGCCAGCAGTTCGTTTGAGAGGGGAGTATACGAGCAGTACTTC. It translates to CASSSFERGVYEQYF.

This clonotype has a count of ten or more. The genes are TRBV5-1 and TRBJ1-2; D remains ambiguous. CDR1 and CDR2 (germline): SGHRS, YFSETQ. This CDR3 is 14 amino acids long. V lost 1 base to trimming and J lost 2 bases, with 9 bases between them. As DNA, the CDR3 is TGCGCCAGCAGCTTGATCGGCTTAAACTATGGCTACACCTTC. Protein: CASSLIGLNYGYTF.

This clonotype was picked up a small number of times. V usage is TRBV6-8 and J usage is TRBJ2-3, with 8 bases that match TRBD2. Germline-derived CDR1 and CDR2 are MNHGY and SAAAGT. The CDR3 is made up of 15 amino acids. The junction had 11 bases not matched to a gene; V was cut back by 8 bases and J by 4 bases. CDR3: CASEPGGGPSDTQYF. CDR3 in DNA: TGTGCCAGCGAGCCCGGGGGGGGGCCGTCAGATACGCAGTATTTT.

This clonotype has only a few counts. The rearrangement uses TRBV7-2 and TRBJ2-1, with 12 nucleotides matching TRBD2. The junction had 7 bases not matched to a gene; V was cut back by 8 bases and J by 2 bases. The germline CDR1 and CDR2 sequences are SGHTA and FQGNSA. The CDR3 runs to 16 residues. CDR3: CASALAGGRPYNEQFF. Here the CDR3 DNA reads TGTGCCAGCGCGCTAGCGGGGGGGCGGCCCTACAATGAGCAGTTCTTC.

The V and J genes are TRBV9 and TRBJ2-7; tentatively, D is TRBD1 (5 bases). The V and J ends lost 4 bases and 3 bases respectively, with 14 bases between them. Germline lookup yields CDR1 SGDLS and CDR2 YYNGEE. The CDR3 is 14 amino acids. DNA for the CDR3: TGTGCCAGCAGCCCTAGGGGAACCTACTACGAGCAGTACTTC. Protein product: CASSPRGTYYEQYF.

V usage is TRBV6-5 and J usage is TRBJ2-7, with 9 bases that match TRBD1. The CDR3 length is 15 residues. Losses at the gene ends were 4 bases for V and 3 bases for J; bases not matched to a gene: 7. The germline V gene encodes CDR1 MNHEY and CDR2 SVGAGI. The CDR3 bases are TGTGCCAGCAGTTCCCCGGGACAGGGAGTCTACGAGCAGTACTTC. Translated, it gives CASSSPGQGVYEQYF.

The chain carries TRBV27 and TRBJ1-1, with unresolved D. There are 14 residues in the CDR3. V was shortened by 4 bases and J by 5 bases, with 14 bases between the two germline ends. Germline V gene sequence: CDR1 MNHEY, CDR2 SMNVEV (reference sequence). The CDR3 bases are TGTGCCAGCAGTTCGGACGGCGTGAGGACTGAAGCTTTCTTT. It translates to CASSSDGVRTEAFF.